The clone carrying this T cell receptor beta chain has a handful of counts. Germline CDR1 and CDR2: MNHEY and SMNVEV (reference sequence). The CDR3 covers 13 residues. V lost 1 base and J lost 6, with 10 bases in between. This specimen belongs to a study of blood T cells in healthy people across ages. A J-beta primer mix and a sample-barcoded 5' primer were used in a second PCR of roughly 6 to 12 cycles. Each CDR3 protein gets one entry after TCRdb re-called the 5' RACE reads with MiXCR. This sample carries some 1,500,000 distinct CDR3 sequences, 42% of them seen once, and the ten largest clones take about 3.8%.

The sequence derives from a woman younger than 30 in good health. The chain combines TRBV27 with TRBJ2-7; no clear D. Sequencing was performed on blood. The CDR3 nucleotides read TGTGCCAGCAGTTTATTGGCCAGTCGCGAGCAGTACTTC. This translates into CASSLLASREQYF.